This TCR beta chain came from a study of blood T cell repertoires in COVID-19. Study summary: Samples taken during acute and convalescent COVID-19 were collected in the United States, Italy and Spain. PBMCs, B-cell-depleted T cells, or T cells were the source of the cDNA or gDNA that made up the material.

The CDR3 covers 15 residues. The germline gives CDR1 ENHRY, CDR2 SYGVKD. The germline V and J ends were trimmed by 0 bases and 2 bases, with 10 bases remaining between them. This clone turned up a few times. As originally analysed: Counts of nucleated cells, estimated from reference gene primer amplification, were obtained. Assay used: immunoSEQ multiplex PCR; TCRdb lists only in-frame clones, some missing. The V and J calls and clone size come from that table; D and trimming were worked out from the DNA. The sample consists of fewer than 300,000 clones, about 73% of them appearing once. The clonotype was recovered from a woman aged 80 or older with acute or convalescent COVID-19. The V call is TRBV10-3, the J call TRBJ1-2, with D possibly being TRBD1 (5 bases). Sequences were obtained from peripheral blood. In DNA form, the CDR3 reads TGTGCCATCAGTGAGTCGCAGGGCTACAACTATGGCTACACCTTC. Translated: CAISESQGYNYGYTF.